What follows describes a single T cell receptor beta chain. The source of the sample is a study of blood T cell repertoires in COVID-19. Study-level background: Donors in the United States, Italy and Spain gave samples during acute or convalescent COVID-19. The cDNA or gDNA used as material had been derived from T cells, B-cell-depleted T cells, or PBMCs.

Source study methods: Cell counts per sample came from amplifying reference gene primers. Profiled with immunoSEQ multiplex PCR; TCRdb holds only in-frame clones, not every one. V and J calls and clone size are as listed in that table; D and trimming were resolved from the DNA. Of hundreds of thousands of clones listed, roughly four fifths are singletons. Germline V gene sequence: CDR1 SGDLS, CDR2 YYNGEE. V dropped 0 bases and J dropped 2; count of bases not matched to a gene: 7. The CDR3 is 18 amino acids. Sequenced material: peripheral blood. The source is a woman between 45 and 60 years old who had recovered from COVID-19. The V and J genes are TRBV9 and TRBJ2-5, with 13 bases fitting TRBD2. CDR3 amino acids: CASSVGPLAGGYQETQYF. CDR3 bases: TGTGCCAGCAGCGTAGGCCCACTAGCGGGGGGGTATCAAGAGACCCAGTACTTC.